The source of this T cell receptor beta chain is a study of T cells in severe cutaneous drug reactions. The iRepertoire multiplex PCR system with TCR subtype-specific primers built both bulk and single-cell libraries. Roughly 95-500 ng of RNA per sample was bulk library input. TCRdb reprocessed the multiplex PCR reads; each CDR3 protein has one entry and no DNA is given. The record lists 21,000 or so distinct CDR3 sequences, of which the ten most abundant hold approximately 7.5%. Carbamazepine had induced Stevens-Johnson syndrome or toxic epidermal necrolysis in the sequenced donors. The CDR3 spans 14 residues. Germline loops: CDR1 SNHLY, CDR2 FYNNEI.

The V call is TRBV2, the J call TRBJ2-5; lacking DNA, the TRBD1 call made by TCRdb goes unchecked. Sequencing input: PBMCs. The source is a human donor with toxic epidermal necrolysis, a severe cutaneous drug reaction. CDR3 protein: CASSAESAGETQYF.